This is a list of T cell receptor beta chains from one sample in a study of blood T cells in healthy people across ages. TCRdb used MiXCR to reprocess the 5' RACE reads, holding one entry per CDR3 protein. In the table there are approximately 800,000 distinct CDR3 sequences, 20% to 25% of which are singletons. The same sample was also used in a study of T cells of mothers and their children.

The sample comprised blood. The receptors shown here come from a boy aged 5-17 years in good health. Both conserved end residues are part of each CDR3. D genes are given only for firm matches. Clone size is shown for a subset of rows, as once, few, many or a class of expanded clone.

CASSRGTDGVYEQYF | TGTGCTAGCAGCCGCGGGACGGATGGGGTCTACGAGCAGTACTTC | NA | TRBV7-7 | NA | TRBJ2-7
CASSPQRVHPNYGYTF | TGTGCCAGCAGCCCTCAACGGGTGCACCCTAACTATGGCTACACCTTC | NA | TRBV7-2 | NA | TRBJ1-2
CASSQLRIPEQFF | TGTGCCAGCAGCCAATTACGGATCCCGGAGCAGTTCTTC | NA | TRBV11-2 | NA | TRBJ2-1
CSARTSGLYEQYF | TGCAGTGCGAGGACTAGCGGGCTCTACGAGCAGTACTTC | TRBD2 | TRBV20-1 | few | TRBJ2-7
CSARVARLAGGNPNEQFF | TGCAGTGCTAGAGTTGCCCGACTAGCGGGAGGGAACCCCAATGAGCAGTTCTTC | TRBD2 | TRBV20-1 | many | TRBJ2-1
CSAPDRGTSGSNEQFF | TGCAGTGCTCCTGACCGAGGGACTAGCGGGAGTAATGAGCAGTTCTTC | TRBD2 | TRBV20-1 | NA | TRBJ2-1
CASSTPTGVVTDTQYF | TGCGCCAGCAGCACACCTACAGGGGTGGTCACAGATACGCAGTATTTT | TRBD1 | TRBV5-1 | NA | TRBJ2-3
CASSQPLGAREKLAKNIQYF | TGTGCCAGCAGCCAACCTCTCGGGGCGCGAGAAAAGCTAGCCAAAAACATTCAGTACTTC | NA | TRBV7-3 | NA | TRBJ2-4
CASSPVGGANTGELFF | TGTGCCAGCAGTCCGGTTGGGGGGGCGAACACCGGGGAGCTGTTTTTT | TRBD2 | TRBV6-1 | few | TRBJ2-2
CASSLLADWGRLAKNIQYF | TGCGCCAGCAGCTTGCTCGCGGACTGGGGCAGGCTAGCCAAAAACATTCAGTACTTC | NA | TRBV5-1 | NA | TRBJ2-4
CASSGGTFVGNEQFF | TGTGCCAGCAGCGGGGGGACTTTCGTTGGCAATGAGCAGTTCTTC | NA | TRBV11-2 | few | TRBJ2-1
CASSLGGAIDTQYF | TGTGCCAGCAGTTTAGGGGGGGCCATAGATACGCAGTATTTT | NA | TRBV12-3/TRBV12-4 | NA | TRBJ2-3
CASSDSGTDTNGYTF | TGTGCCAGCAGCGACTCCGGGACAGACACGAATGGCTACACCTTC | TRBD1 | TRBV9 | few | TRBJ1-2
CASSGWEGSRLLYEQYF | TGTGCCAGCAGTGGGTGGGAAGGCAGCCGGCTTCTCTACGAGCAGTACTTC | NA | TRBV28 | NA | TRBJ2-7
CSARESGTDFYEQYF | TGCAGTGCTAGAGAGTCGGGGACAGACTTCTACGAGCAGTACTTC | TRBD1 | TRBV20-1 | NA | TRBJ2-7
CSAWTGESYEQYF | TGCAGCGCATGGACAGGGGAATCCTACGAGCAGTACTTC | TRBD1 | TRBV29-1 | NA | TRBJ2-7
CASSFGGRDTQYF | TGTGCCAGCAGTTTTGGCGGTAGAGATACGCAGTATTTT | NA | TRBV27 | few | TRBJ2-3
CASSFGMLQPQHF | TGTGCCAGCAGTTTCGGGATGTTACAGCCCCAGCATTTT | NA | TRBV27 | NA | TRBJ1-5
CASSLSGKTNEKLFF | TGTGCCAGCAGTTTATCTGGGAAAACTAATGAAAAACTGTTTTTT | NA | TRBV12-3/TRBV12-4 | NA | TRBJ1-4
CASSFRDRTQNTEAFF | TGTGCCAGCAGTTTTAGGGACAGAACTCAGAACACTGAAGCTTTCTTT | TRBD1 | TRBV27 | few | TRBJ1-1
CASRLTRAETQYF | TGTGCCAGCAGGCTTACTAGGGCGGAGACCCAGTACTTC | NA | TRBV7-2 | NA | TRBJ2-5
CASSQDTASSYEQYF | TGCGCCAGCAGCCAAGATACAGCTAGCTCCTACGAGCAGTACTTC | NA | TRBV4-3 | few | TRBJ2-7
CASSYLEGNYEQFF | TGTGCCAGCAGTTACCTGGAGGGGAACTATGAGCAGTTCTTC | NA | TRBV6-2/TRBV6-3 | few | TRBJ2-1
CSPSGQGLIAGGQDTQYF | TGCAGTCCTTCGGGTCAGGGGTTAATAGCGGGAGGTCAAGATACGCAGTATTTT | TRBD2 | TRBV20-1 | NA | TRBJ2-3
CASSWTGTGGNEQFF | TGCGCCAGCAGCTGGACCGGGACAGGGGGGAATGAGCAGTTCTTC | TRBD1 | TRBV5-1 | NA | TRBJ2-1
CASSANRLAGTDTQYF | TGTGCCAGCAGCGCCAACAGACTAGCGGGAACAGATACGCAGTATTTT | TRBD2 | TRBV9 | few | TRBJ2-3
CSVVIPDKETQYF | TGCAGCGTTGTCATCCCAGACAAAGAGACCCAGTACTTC | NA | TRBV29-1 | once | TRBJ2-5
CASGSGRREQFF | TGTGCTAGTGGTTCCGGGCGTCGGGAGCAGTTCTTC | NA | TRBV12-5 | NA | TRBJ2-1
CASSGTDNYGYTF | TGTGCCAGCAGTGGGACGGACAACTATGGCTACACCTTC | NA | TRBV12-3/TRBV12-4 | NA | TRBJ1-2
CASSPRGGTQCF | TGTGCCAGCAGTCCTCGCGGGGGAACCCAGTGCTTC | TRBD2 | TRBV27 | few | TRBJ2-1
CASSWKGDPGYGYTF | TGTGCCAGCAGCTGGAAGGGGGACCCGGGATATGGCTACACCTTC | NA | TRBV7-9 | NA | TRBJ1-2
CASNTGYEDQPQHF | TGTGCCAGCAATACAGGGTACGAAGATCAGCCCCAGCATTTT | NA | TRBV6-6 | NA | TRBJ1-5
CATSREGRADGYTF | TGTGCCACCAGCAGAGAGGGGAGGGCAGACGGCTACACCTTC | NA | TRBV15 | NA | TRBJ1-2
CASRSQTGYTF | TGTGCCAGCAGATCCCAGACGGGCTACACCTTC | NA | TRBV28 | few | TRBJ1-2
CASSQDLGAGRPSF | TGCGCCAGCAGCCAAGATCTCGGTGCCGGACGTCCGTCCTTT | NA | TRBV4-1 | few | TRBJ1-6
CASSEGDSSYEQYF | TGTGCCAGCAGCGAAGGGGACAGCTCCTACGAGCAGTACTTC | TRBD1 | TRBV7-2 | few | TRBJ2-7
CASSLGMPGPLTDTQYF | TGTGCCAGCAGCCTAGGGATGCCGGGACCTCTCACAGATACGCAGTATTTT | NA | TRBV7-9 | NA | TRBJ2-3
CSANWGRARTDAQYF | TGCAGTGCTAATTGGGGCAGGGCCCGCACAGATGCGCAGTATTTT | NA | TRBV20-1 | NA | TRBJ2-3
CASSLGVGDEQFF | TGTGCCAGCAGCTTGGGAGTAGGCGATGAGCAGTTCTTC | NA | TRBV7-6 | NA | TRBJ2-1
CASSLIGGGNIQYF | TGTGCCAGCAGTTTAATAGGGGGTGGAAACATTCAGTACTTC | NA | TRBV28 | NA | TRBJ2-4
CASSQGTLGQLGTEAFF | TGTGCCAGCAGCCAAGGAACCCTCGGACAGCTGGGGACTGAAGCTTTCTTT | NA | TRBV3-1 | few | TRBJ1-1
CSAQILAGTAYEQYF | TGCAGTGCCCAGATTCTAGCGGGGACCGCCTACGAGCAGTACTTC | TRBD2 | TRBV20-1 | NA | TRBJ2-7
CASSQAGVGVQETQYF | TGTGCCAGCAGCCAAGCGGGAGTAGGAGTCCAAGAGACCCAGTACTTC | NA | TRBV3-1 | NA | TRBJ2-5
CASSSSPYAQETQYF | TGTGCCAGCAGCTCGTCCCCGTACGCTCAAGAGACCCAGTACTTC | NA | TRBV7-2 | NA | TRBJ2-5
CASSQVTSGKTEQYF | TGTGCCAGCAGCCAAGTGACTAGCGGGAAGACGGAGCAGTACTTC | TRBD2 | TRBV14 | NA | TRBJ2-7
CSVEGIKGLGQKDEQFF | TGCAGCGTTGAAGGGATAAAGGGGTTGGGACAAAAGGATGAGCAGTTCTTC | NA | TRBV29-1 | NA | TRBJ2-1
CASSVRGDTEAFF | TGTGCCAGCAGTGTGAGGGGTGACACTGAAGCTTTCTTT | NA | TRBV7-3 | NA | TRBJ1-1
CASSRTAENQPQHF | TGTGCCAGCAGTCGGACTGCGGAGAATCAGCCCCAGCATTTT | NA | TRBV6-1 | many | TRBJ1-5
CASSRAENTEAFF | TGTGCCAGCTCACGGGCTGAAAACACTGAAGCTTTCTTT | NA | TRBV18 | NA | TRBJ1-1
CASSPNVGQFNEKLFF | TGTGCCAGCAGCCCCAATGTGGGACAGTTTAATGAAAAACTGTTTTTT | TRBD1 | TRBV6-1 | NA | TRBJ1-4